The clone carrying this T cell receptor beta chain was counted a single time. What it recognizes is unknown. In TCRdb, the RT-PCR reads were re-called with MiXCR into one record per CDR3 protein. The sample carries 280,000 or so distinct CDR3 sequences, around a fifth recorded once. This sample is part of a study of response to subunit inactivated influenza vaccine. Study-wide results and caveats: Each seasonal influenza vaccination, the authors suggested, recruits few new T cells.

V lost 0 bases and J 3 bases, leaving 18 bases between the germline ends. There are 16 residues in the CDR3. In germline, CDR1 is DFQATT, CDR2 SNEGSKA (reference sequence). This chain uses TRBV20-1 with TRBJ2-7, with D unresolved. This TCR came from a man aged 50 to 75 who received an inactivated influenza vaccine. The sample was PBMCs from blood, taken roughly 20 months after vaccination. The CDR3 reads CSARDLTHLLIYEQYF. Here the CDR3 DNA reads TGCAGTGCTAGAGATTTAACACATCTGCTGATCTACGAGCAGTACTTC.